These 5 T cell receptor beta chains were all obtained from the same sample, sequenced in a study of regulatory T cells in long-lasting Graves disease. The time point: newly diagnosed GD, antithyroid drugs for less than 3 months. PBMC RNA was the source of the TCR library. To make TCR beta libraries, researchers used iRepertoire HTBI primers and Arm-PCR of CDR3 regions. TCRdb used MiXCR to reprocess the multiplex PCR reads, holding one entry per CDR3 protein. Here the sample spans some 240,000 distinct CDR3 sequences, around a fifth being singletons. The data were also submitted as part of a second study, on T cells in Graves' hyperthyroidism and ophthalmopathy.

The specimen was peripheral blood mononuclear cells (PBMCs), collected at new diagnosis, from a patient treated with antithyroid drugs. Receptors were obtained from a woman aged 25 to 39 with Graves disease.

This clonotype came up a few times. The chain joins TRBV7-2 to TRBJ2-5, with TRBD2 matching 7 bases. Germline-derived CDR1 and CDR2 are SGHTA and FQGNSA. The V gene end was trimmed by 5 bases and the J gene end by 4 bases; junction bases not matched to a gene: 7. The CDR3 has 14 amino acids. CDR3 coding DNA: TGTGCCAGCAGCCGTACTAGCGCCGGAGAGACCCAGTACTTC. Encoded protein: CASSRTSAGETQYF.

This clonotype turned up a few times. A single base is all that separates this from a far larger clone, so a read error is likely. The genes are TRBV27 and TRBJ2-1; 14 bases match TRBD2. The DNA end lines up better with TRBJ2-5; the J call may be wrong. The germline CDR1 and CDR2 sequences are MNHEY and SMNVEV (reference sequence). The CDR3 sequence is 18 residues long. DNA of the CDR3: TGTGCCAGCAGTCCCCCTCGACTAGCGGGGGGGCTCGGAGAGACCCAGTACTTC. Protein sequence: CASSPPRLAGGLGETQYF.

As regards this clonotype: A far larger clone is just one base off, so this is likely a read error. The J gene is TRBJ2-7, the V gene TRBV20-1; maybe TRBD2 (6 bases). The J call is doubtful: the DNA matches TRBJ2-3 better. This CDR3 has 19 amino acids. From germline, CDR1 is DFQATT and CDR2 SNEGSKA (reference sequence). DNA for the CDR3: TGCAGTGCTAGATCCCCCCCAGGAGGGAATATCCTCTTGGAGTATACGCAGTATTTT. Translating gives CSARSPPGGNILLEYTQYF.

In its sample, this clonotype was seen many times. V and J are TRBV28 and TRBJ1-5; 7 positions agree with TRBD1. Germline assignment: CDR1 MDHEN and CDR2 SYDVKM. This CDR3 has 19 amino acids. Losses at the gene ends were 5 bases for V and 0 bases for J; bases not matched to a gene: 16. The CDR3 here is CASSPNPDRAIYSNQPQHF. The CDR3 bases are TGTGCCAGCAGTCCTAATCCAGACAGGGCTATCTATAGCAATCAGCCCCAGCATTTT.

The V gene is TRBV29-1, the J gene TRBJ2-7; D gene ambiguous. CDR1 and CDR2 (germline): SQVTM, ANQGSEA. The CDR3 has 14 amino acids. V dropped 1 base and J dropped 2 bases, with 12 bases sitting between them. The CDR3, as DNA: TGCAGCGTTGAAGTGTCCTCTCAAACCTACGAGCAGTACTTC. Its protein is CSVEVSSQTYEQYF.